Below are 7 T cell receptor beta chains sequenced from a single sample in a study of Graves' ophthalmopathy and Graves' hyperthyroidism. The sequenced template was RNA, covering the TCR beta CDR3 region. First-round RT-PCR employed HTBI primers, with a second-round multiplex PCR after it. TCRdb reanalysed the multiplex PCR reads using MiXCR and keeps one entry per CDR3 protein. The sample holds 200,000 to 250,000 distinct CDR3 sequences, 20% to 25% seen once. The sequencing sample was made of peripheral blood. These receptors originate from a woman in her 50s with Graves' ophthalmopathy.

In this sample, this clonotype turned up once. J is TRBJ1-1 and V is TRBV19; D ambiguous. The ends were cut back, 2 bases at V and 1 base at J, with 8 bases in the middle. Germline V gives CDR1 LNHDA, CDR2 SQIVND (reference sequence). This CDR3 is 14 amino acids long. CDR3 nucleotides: TGTGCCAGTAGTATAAGTTCGGCGAACACTGAAGCTTTCTTT. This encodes CASSISSANTEAFF.

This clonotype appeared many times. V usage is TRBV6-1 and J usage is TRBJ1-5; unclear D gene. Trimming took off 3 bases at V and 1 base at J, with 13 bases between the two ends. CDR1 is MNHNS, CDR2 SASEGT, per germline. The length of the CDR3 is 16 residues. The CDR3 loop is CASSEGWRASNQPQHF. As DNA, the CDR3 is TGTGCCAGCAGTGAGGGATGGCGGGCCAGCAATCAGCCCCAGCATTTT.

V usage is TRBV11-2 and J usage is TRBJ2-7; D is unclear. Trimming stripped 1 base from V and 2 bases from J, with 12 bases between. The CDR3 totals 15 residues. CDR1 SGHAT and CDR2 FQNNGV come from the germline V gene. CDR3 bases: TGTGCCAGCAGCTTAGCCGGATGGAGAGCCTACGAGCAGTACTTC. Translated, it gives CASSLAGWRAYEQYF.

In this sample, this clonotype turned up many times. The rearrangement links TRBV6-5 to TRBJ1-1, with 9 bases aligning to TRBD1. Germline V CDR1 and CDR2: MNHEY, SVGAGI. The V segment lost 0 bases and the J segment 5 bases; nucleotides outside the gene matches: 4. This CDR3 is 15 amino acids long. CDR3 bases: TGTGCCAGCAGTTACTCTTCGGGGACAGGGACTGAAGCTTTCTTT. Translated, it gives CASSYSSGTGTEAFF.

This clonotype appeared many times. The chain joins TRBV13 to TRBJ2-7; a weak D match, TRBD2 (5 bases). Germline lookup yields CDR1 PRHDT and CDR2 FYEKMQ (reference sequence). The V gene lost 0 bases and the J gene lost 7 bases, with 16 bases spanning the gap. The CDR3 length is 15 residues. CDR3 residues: CASSLGTIAFGEQYF. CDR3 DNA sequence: TGTGCCAGCAGCTTAGGGACTATCGCTTTCGGTGAGCAGTACTTC.

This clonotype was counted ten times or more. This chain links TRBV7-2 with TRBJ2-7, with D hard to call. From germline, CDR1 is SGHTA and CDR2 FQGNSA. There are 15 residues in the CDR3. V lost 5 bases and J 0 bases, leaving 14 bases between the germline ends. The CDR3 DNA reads TGTGCCAGCAGCCCAACGGCGGAAAGCTCCTACGAGCAGTACTTC. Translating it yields CASSPTAESSYEQYF.

In DNA, the CDR3 is TGTGCCAGCAGCTTAGGCGGGCAGGGCGGCACTGAAGCTTTCTTT. It yields the protein CASSLGGQGGTEAFF. The chain couples TRBV13 to TRBJ1-1; D possibly corresponds to TRBD1 (5 bases). This CDR3 comprises 15 residues. Germline CDR1 reads PRHDT; CDR2 reads FYEKMQ (reference sequence). V was cut by 0 bases and J by 4 bases, with 12 bases left in between.